This T cell receptor (beta chain) is drawn from a study of T cell repertoires in cytomegalovirus infection. Germline lookup yields CDR1 MNHNY and CDR2 SVGAGI (reference sequence). This CDR3 has 14 residues. V lost 7 bases and J lost 1, with 13 bases in between. The study's findings and limits: Accumulated public TCR beta family frequency recognized individuals carrying CMV together with the relevant HLA. Predominance within the ex vivo response was attributable to HLA-C-restricted CMV-specific TCR beta clonotypes.

MiXCR, run by TCRdb on the reads, gives a single entry per CDR3 protein. The data contain hundreds of thousands of distinct CDR3 sequences, about 17% of them singletons. Regarding this clonotype: What it binds is not known.

Sequencing input: PBMCs. This chain connects TRBV6-6 to TRBJ1-2; D perhaps matches TRBD1 (5 bases). This sequence originates from a human donor in good health (CMV status not recorded). Some clones in this sample may be carry-over from other donors' samples. CDR3 sequence (DNA): TGTGCCAGCACTCGCGGTGGGGGTAACTATGGCTACACCTTC. Its protein product is CASTRGGGNYGYTF.